This passage covers 4 T cell receptor beta chains from one sample sequenced in a study of memory CD4+ T cells and cytomegalovirus serostatus. Using immunoSEQ multiplex PCR, the repertoire was profiled, and TCRdb retains in-frame clones only, with some absent. The sample holds about 82,000 clones, around 80% seen once. Single viable CD3+CD4+CD8-CD45RO+ cells were sorted as the memory CD4+ T cells. The material sequenced was memory CD4+ T cells from blood. The receptors were sampled from an adult in good health and CMV-seronegative.

The chain couples TRBV30 to TRBJ2-2; TRBD2 is a possible D gene (6 bases). Germline assignment: CDR1 GTSNPN and CDR2 SVGIG (reference sequence). The V end lost 4 bases, the J end lost 4 bases, and 13 bases lay between the germline ends. The CDR3 has 14 residues. The CDR3 DNA reads as TGTGCCTGGAAGCGTCTAGCGATCACCGGGGAGCTGTTTTTT. Protein: CAWKRLAITGELFF. The full variable domain, its missing parts supplied by reference TRBV30 and TRBJ2-2, is SQTIHQWPATLVQPVGSPLSLECTVEGTSNPNLYWYRQAAGRGLQLLFYSVGIGQISSEVPQNLSASRPQDRQFILSSKKLLLSDSGFYLCAWKRLAITGELFFGEGSRLTVL.

V gene TRBV11-2 combines with J gene TRBJ1-1; D is undetermined. The CDR3 is 14 amino acids. The V and J ends lost 4 bases and 1 base respectively, with 10 bases between them. In germline, CDR1 is SGHAT, CDR2 FQNNGV. The CDR3 sequence: CASSSLHPNTEAFF. The CDR3 bases are TGTGCCAGCAGCTCCTTACACCCGAACACTGAAGCTTTCTTT.

The chain recombines TRBV5-1 with TRBJ2-1, with D unresolved. V was trimmed by 0 bases and J by 8 bases, leaving 3 bases between them. The CDR3 has 11 amino acids. Per germline, CDR1 SGHRS and CDR2 YFSETQ. The CDR3 DNA reads TGCGCCAGCAGCTTGGAACATGAGCAGTTCTTC. As protein: CASSLEHEQFF.

This rearrangement joins TRBV6-6 to TRBJ1-4; D possibly corresponds to TRBD1 (5 bases). Trimming stripped 2 bases from V and 8 bases from J, with 9 bases between. Looked up from germline, CDR1 is MNHNY and CDR2 is SVGAGI (reference sequence). CDR3 length: 13 residues. CDR3: CASSYRGREKLFF. The CDR3, as DNA: TGTGCCAGCAGTTACAGGGGAAGAGAAAAACTGTTTTTT.